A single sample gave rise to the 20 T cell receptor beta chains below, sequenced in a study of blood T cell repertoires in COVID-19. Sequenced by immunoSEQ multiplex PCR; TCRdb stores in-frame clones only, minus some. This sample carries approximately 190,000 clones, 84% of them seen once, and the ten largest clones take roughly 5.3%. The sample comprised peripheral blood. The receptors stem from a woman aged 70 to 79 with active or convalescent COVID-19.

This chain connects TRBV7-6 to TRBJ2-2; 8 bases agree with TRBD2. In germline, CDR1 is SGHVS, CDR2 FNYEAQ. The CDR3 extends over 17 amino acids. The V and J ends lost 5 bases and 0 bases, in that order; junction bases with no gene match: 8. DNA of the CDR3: TGTGCCAGCAGCAAGCGGGGGAATCCGACGAACACCGGGGAGCTGTTTTTT. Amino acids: CASSKRGNPTNTGELFF.

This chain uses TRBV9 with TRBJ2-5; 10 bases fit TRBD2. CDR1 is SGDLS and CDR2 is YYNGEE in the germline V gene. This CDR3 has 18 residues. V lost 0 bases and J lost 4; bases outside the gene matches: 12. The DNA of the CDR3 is TGTGCCAGCAGCGTAGGTGCTAGCGGGAGCCTCTGGGGAGAGACCCAGTACTTC. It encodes CASSVGASGSLWGETQYF.

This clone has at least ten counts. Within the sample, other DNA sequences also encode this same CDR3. The CDR3 sequence is CSVGQGNTEAFF. CDR3 in DNA: TGCAGCGTTGGACAGGGGAACACTGAAGCTTTCTTT. The rearrangement uses TRBV29-1 and TRBJ1-1; 7 nucleotides match TRBD1. The length of the CDR3 is 12 residues. The V gene's germline CDR1 is SQVTM and CDR2 ANQGSEA. V lost 4 bases, J lost 1 base, and 0 bases stayed unmatched.

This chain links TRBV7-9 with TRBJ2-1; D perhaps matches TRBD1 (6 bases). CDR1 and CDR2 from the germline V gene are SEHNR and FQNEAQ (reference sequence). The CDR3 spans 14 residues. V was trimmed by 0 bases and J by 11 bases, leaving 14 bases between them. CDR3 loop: CASSLASDRNQQFF. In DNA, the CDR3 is TGTGCCAGCAGCTTAGCCAGCGACAGGAATCAGCAGTTCTTC.

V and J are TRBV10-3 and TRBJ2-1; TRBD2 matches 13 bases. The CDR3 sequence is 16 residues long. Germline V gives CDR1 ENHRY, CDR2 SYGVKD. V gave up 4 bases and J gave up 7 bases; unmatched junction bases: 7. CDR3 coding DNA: TGTGCCATCAGTGTTACTAGCGGGAGGGGATCAAATGAGCAGTTCTTC. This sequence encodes CAISVTSGRGSNEQFF.

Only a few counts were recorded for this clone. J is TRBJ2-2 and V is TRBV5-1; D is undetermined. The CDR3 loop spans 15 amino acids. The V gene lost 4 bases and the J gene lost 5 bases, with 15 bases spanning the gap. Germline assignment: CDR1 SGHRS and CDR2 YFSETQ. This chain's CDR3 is CASSLTVIETGELFF. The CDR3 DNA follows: TGCGCCAGCAGCCTTACGGTAATAGAGACCGGGGAGCTGTTTTTT.

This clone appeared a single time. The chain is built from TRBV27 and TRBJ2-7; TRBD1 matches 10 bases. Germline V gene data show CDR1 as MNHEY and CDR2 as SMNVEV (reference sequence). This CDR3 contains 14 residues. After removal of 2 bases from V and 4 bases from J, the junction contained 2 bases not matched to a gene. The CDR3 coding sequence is TGTGCCAGCAGTTTACGGGACAGGGGATACGAGCAGTACTTC. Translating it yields CASSLRDRGYEQYF.

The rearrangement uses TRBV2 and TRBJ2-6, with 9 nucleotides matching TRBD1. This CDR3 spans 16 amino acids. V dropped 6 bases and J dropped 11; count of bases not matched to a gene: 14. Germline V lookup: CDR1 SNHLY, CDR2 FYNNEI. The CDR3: CASSASTGGPGHVLTF. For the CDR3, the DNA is TGTGCCAGCAGCGCATCAACAGGGGGCCCCGGCCACGTCCTGACTTTC.

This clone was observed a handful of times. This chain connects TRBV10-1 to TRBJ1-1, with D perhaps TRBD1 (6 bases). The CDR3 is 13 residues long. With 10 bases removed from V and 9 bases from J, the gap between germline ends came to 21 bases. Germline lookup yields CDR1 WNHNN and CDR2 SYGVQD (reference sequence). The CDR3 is CAILLLQGLKAFF. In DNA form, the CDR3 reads TGCGCCATCTTACTCTTACAGGGATTGAAAGCTTTCTTT.

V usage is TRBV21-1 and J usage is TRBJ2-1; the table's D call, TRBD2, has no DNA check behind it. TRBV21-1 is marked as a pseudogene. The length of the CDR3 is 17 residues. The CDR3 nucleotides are TGTGCCAGCAGCCCCGAGGGCCGCCAGCACCTATACAATGAGCAGTTCTTC. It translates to CASSPEGRQHLYNEQFF.

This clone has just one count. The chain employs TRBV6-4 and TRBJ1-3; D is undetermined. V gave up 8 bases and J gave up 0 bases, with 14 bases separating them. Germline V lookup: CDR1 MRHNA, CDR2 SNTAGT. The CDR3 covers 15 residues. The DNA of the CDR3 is TGTGCCAGCTCCGTACCATCGAGCTCTGGAAACACCATATATTTT. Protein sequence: CASSVPSSSGNTIYF.

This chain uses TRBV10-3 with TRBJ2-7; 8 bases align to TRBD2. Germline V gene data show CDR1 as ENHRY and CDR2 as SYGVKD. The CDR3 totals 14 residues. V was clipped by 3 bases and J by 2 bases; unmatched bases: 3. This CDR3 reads CAISEASGPYEQYF. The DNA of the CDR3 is TGTGCCATCAGTGAAGCTAGCGGGCCCTACGAGCAGTACTTC.

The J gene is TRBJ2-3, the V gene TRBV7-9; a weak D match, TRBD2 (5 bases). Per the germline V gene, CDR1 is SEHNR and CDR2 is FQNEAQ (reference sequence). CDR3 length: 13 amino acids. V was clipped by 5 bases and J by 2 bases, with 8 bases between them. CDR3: CASSGRATDTQYF. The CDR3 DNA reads TGTGCCAGCAGCGGGAGAGCCACAGATACGCAGTATTTT.

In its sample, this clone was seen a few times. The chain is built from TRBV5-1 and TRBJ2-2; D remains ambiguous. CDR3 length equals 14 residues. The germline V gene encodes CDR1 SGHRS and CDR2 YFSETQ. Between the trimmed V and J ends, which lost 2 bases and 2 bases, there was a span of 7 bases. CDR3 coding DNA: TGCGCCAGCAGCTTCCGACACAACACCGGGGAGCTGTTTTTT. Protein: CASSFRHNTGELFF.

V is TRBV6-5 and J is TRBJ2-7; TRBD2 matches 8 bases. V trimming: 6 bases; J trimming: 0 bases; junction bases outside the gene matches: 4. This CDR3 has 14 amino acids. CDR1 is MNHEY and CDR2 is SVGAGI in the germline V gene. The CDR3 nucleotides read TGTGCCAGCAGGCCCGGACTAGCCTCCTACGAGCAGTACTTC. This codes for CASRPGLASYEQYF.

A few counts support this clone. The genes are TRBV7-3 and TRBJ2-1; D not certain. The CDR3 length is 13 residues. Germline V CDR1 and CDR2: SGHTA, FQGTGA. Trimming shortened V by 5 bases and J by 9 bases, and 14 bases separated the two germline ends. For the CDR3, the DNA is TGTGCCAGCAGCACCTCTAGTGTTGGTGAGCAGTTCTTC. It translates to CASSTSSVGEQFF.

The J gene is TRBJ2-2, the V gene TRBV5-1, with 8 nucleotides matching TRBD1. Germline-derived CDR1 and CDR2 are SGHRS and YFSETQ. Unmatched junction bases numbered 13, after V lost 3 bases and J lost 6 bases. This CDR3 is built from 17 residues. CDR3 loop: CASSYRGQGGNAGELFF. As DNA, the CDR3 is TGCGCCAGCAGCTATCGCGGACAGGGCGGGAATGCCGGGGAGCTGTTTTTT.

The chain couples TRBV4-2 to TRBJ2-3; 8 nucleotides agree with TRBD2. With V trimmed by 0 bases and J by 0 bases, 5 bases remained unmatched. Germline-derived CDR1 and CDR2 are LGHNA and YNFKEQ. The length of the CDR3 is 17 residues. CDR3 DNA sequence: TGTGCCAGCAGCCAAGATACTAGCGGATATAGCACAGATACGCAGTATTTT. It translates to CASSQDTSGYSTDTQYF.

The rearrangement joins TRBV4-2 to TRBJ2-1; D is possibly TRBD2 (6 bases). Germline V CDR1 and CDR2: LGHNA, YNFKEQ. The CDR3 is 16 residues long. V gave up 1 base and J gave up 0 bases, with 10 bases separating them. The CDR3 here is CASSQVAASSYNEQFF. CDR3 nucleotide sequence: TGTGCCAGCAGCCAAGTAGCGGCCAGCTCCTACAATGAGCAGTTCTTC.

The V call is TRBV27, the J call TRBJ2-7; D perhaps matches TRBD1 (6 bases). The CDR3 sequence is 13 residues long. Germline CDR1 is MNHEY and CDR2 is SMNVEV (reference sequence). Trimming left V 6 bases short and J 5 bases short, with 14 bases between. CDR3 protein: CASRNTGSDEQYF. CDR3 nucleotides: TGTGCCAGCAGAAACACAGGGAGCGACGAGCAGTACTTC.